This record concerns one TCR beta chain sequence. This record comes from a study of OX40 agonist ivuxolimab in advanced cancers. The overall study: In this trial design, patients received ivuxolimab intravenously at 0.01 to 10 mg/kg every 2 weeks. The dose-escalation cohort was approximately 85% male, with a mean age of around 54 years, ranging roughly 20 to 90. It was permissible to have had prior anti-PD-1, anti-PD-L1 or anti-CTLA-4 therapy, and approximately 38% had some.

Data came from immunoSEQ multiplex PCR; TCRdb stores just in-frame clones and leaves some out. Of tens of thousands of clones listed, about 89% were seen once; the top ten hold roughly 0.34%. V lost 0 bases to trimming and J lost 7 bases, with 13 bases between them. Germline CDR1 and CDR2: MNHEY and SVGAGI. CDR3 length: 16 residues. Material: CD4+ or CD8+ T cells sorted from blood, obtained in a trial of the OX40 agonist ivuxolimab. The clonotype comes from an adult with an advanced solid tumor such as melanoma, head and neck, liver or kidney cancer. The chain combines TRBV6-5 with TRBJ1-6; no clear D gene. CDR3 bases: TGTGCCAGCAGTTACTCCGGTATCGAAGCGAATTCACCCCTCCACTTT. As protein: CASSYSGIEANSPLHF.